This T cell receptor beta chain was profiled in a study of beta chain features in type 1 diabetes. Remarks on this clone: Its specificity is not known.

The V end lost 3 bases, the J end lost 3 bases, and 9 bases lay between the germline ends. The CDR3 has 15 residues. Per germline, CDR1 SEHNR and CDR2 FQNEAQ (reference sequence). The isolated RNA, all of it, was reverse transcribed, so expressed TCRB transcripts were what got sequenced. TCRdb's copy holds only in-frame clones and misses some; the assay was immunoSEQ multiplex PCR. The data show 400,000 to 450,000 clones, with roughly 13% seen just once and 0.035% to 0.04% held by the top ten. Study-wide results and limits: Type 1 diabetes patients showed fewer insertions and more deletions at VDJ junctions.

Source material: naive CD4+ T cells from blood. The receptor comes from a man between 25 and 39 years old in good health. The chain employs TRBV7-9 and TRBJ2-6; D not resolved. CDR3 loop: CASSLGSDGANVLTF. The DNA for the CDR3 is TGTGCCAGCAGCTTGGGCAGTGATGGGGCCAACGTCCTGACTTTC.